These T cell receptor beta chains were read from a single sample in a study of cytomegalovirus exposure and HLA in healthy donors. Sequenced by immunoSEQ multiplex PCR; TCRdb stores in-frame clones only, minus some. This table has some 85,000 clones, 96% appearing once. Specimen: PBMCs. Receptor source: a woman aged 18-29 years in good health and CMV-seronegative. Each CDR3 is given with its conserved first and last residue. D genes are given only for firm matches. The size of a clone is reported for some rows only, either as once, few or many, or as a class for expanded clones.

D | V | size | CDR3
. | TRBV7-9 | . | CASSFVSREELFF
TRBD2 | TRBV5-1 | . | CASSSGLEVEQFF
. | TRBV7-9 | . | CASSGDSEGYTF
TRBD2 | TRBV9 | . | CASSSSGRSDTQYF
. | TRBV29-1 | few | CSVTDNYGYTF
. | TRBV5-1 | . | CASSAGTGGLAGGSYEQYF
TRBD2 | TRBV2 | . | CASSEALAGGYNEQFF
. | TRBV6-1 | few | CASSDYVGNQPQHF
TRBD1 | TRBV15 | . | CATSIDRGQETQYF
TRBD1 | TRBV6-1 | . | CASREWTGNNPRYEQYF
. | TRBV28 | few | CASSSTSFVDPQYF
TRBD1 | TRBV7-2 | . | CASSQWPGTANQPQHF